Described below is a single T cell receptor beta chain sequence and its context. Generated by immunoSEQ multiplex PCR, the TCRdb table keeps only in-frame clones and is missing some. The sample records approximately 210,000 clones, roughly four fifths being singletons. This entry is derived from a study of blood T cell repertoires in COVID-19. In germline, CDR1 is MGHDK, CDR2 SYGVNS. V dropped 4 bases and J dropped 2; count of bases not matched to a gene: 9. CDR3 length equals 17 residues. Sequencing was performed on peripheral blood. The V call is TRBV25-1, the J call TRBJ2-1; TRBD2 matches at 9 bases. The clonotype comes from a woman older than 75 with COVID-19, enrolled during active disease. The CDR3 DNA reads as TGTGCCAGCAGTGGCCCGGCGGGGGGGCCCACCTACAATGAGCAGTTCTTC. It specifies CASSGPAGGPTYNEQFF.